This TCR beta chain was observed in a study of T-cell memory formation after mild COVID-19. With 8 bases removed from V and 3 bases from J, the gap between germline ends came to 14 bases. CDR1 is LNHNV, CDR2 YYDKDF, per germline (reference sequence). The CDR3 spans 13 residues. TCRdb re-called the 5' RACE reads with MiXCR, one entry per CDR3 protein. The table lists about half a million distinct CDR3 sequences, roughly 18% of them singletons. This TCR was recovered from an adult woman who had mild COVID-19 (a few samples of this study predate the infection). Cell type and time point are not known. The rearrangement uses TRBV15 and TRBJ2-7; tentatively, D is TRBD1 (6 bases). Sequenced material: PBMCs or a T cell subset sorted from them (not recorded which). CDR3: CATETGAHYEQYF. In nucleotides, the CDR3 is TGTGCCACCGAGACAGGTGCTCACTACGAGCAGTACTTC.